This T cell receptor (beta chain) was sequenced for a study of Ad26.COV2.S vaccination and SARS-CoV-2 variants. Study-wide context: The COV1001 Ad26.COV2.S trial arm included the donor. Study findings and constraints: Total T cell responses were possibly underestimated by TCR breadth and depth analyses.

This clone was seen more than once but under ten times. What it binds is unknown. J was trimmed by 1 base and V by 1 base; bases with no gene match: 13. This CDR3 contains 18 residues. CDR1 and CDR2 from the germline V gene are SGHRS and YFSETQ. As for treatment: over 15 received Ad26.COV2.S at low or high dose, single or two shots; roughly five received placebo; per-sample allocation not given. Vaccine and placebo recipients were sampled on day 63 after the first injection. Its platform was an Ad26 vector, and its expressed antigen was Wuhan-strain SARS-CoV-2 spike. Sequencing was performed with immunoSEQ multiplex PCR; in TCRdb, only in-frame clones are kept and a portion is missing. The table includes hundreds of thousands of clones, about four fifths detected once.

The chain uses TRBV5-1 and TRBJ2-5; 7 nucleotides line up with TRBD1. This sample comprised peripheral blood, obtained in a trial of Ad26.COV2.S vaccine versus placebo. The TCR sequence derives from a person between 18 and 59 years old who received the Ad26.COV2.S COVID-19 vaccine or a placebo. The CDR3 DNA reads TGCGCCAGCAGCTTGACTGGTACCAGTAAGGGGGCCCAAGAGACCCAGTACTTC. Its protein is CASSLTGTSKGAQETQYF.